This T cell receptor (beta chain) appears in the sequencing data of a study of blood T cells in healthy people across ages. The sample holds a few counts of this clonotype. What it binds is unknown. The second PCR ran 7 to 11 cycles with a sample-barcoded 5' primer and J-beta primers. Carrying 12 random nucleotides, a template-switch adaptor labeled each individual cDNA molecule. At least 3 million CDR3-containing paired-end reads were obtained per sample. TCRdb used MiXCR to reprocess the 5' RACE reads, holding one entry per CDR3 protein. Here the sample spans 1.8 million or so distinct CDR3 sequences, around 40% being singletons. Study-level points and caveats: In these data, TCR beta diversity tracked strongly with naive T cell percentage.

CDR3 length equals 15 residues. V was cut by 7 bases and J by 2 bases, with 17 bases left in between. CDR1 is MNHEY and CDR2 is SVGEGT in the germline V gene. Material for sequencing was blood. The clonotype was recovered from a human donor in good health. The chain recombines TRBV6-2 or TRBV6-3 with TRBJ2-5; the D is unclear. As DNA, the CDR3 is TGTGCCAGCAAACGTCTAAGGAGCGAACAAGAGACCCAGTACTTC. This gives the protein CASKRLRSEQETQYF.